This is a list of T cell receptor beta chains from one sample in a study of immune evolution from preneoplasia to lung adenocarcinoma. Sequencing used immunoSEQ multiplex PCR; TCRdb keeps in-frame clones, though not all of them. The repertoire includes fewer than 50,000 clones, roughly four fifths of them detected once, and about 4.7% sits in the top ten. Sequencing was done on a sample of FFPE invasive lung adenocarcinoma tissue. The source of these receptors is a person between 55 and 69 years old with lung adenocarcinoma. Both conserved end residues are part of each CDR3. Each record gives: V gene, clone size, D gene, J gene, CDR3 protein, CDR3 DNA. D genes are given only for firm matches. Size is omitted from some rows. Given values are once, few, many or a class for expanded clones.

v_call: TRBV28; clone_size: few; d_call: TRBD2; j_call: TRBJ2-7; cdr3_aa: CASTLSGSAAQNGYEQYF; cdr3_nt: TGTGCCAGCACCCTAAGCGGGAGCGCCGCTCAAAACGGCTACGAGCAGTACTTC
v_call: TRBV6-5; clone_size: NA; d_call: TRBD1; j_call: TRBJ1-3; cdr3_aa: CASRSGTASGNTIYF; cdr3_nt: TGTGCCAGCAGATCTGGGACAGCCTCTGGAAACACCATATATTTT
v_call: TRBV28; clone_size: NA; d_call: NA; j_call: TRBJ1-1; cdr3_aa: CASSDALNTEAFF; cdr3_nt: TGTGCCAGTTCCGACGCCCTGAACACTGAAGCTTTCTTT
v_call: TRBV18; clone_size: few; d_call: NA; j_call: TRBJ2-7; cdr3_aa: CASSPEGDEQYF; cdr3_nt: TGTGCCAGCTCACCAGAAGGGGACGAGCAGTACTTC
v_call: TRBV7-9; clone_size: NA; d_call: NA; j_call: TRBJ2-1; cdr3_aa: CASSSGNEQFF; cdr3_nt: TGTGCCAGCAGCTCCGGGAATGAGCAGTTCTTC
v_call: TRBV12-5; clone_size: NA; d_call: TRBD2; j_call: TRBJ2-7; cdr3_aa: CASGFGASGNYEQYF; cdr3_nt: TGTGCTAGTGGTTTTGGGGCTAGCGGAAACTACGAGCAGTACTTC
v_call: TRBV27; clone_size: NA; d_call: NA; j_call: TRBJ2-3; cdr3_aa: CASSNRESGTDTQYF; cdr3_nt: TGTGCCAGCAGCAACCGGGAGAGTGGCACAGATACGCAGTATTTT
v_call: TRBV7-2; clone_size: NA; d_call: NA; j_call: TRBJ2-7; cdr3_aa: CASSANTREQYF; cdr3_nt: TGTGCCAGCAGCGCTAACACGAGGGAGCAGTACTTC
v_call: TRBV6-1; clone_size: NA; d_call: NA; j_call: TRBJ1-4; cdr3_aa: CASTEQRGTNEKLFF; cdr3_nt: TGTGCCAGCACCGAGCAACGCGGAACTAATGAAAAACTGTTTTTT
v_call: TRBV4-2; clone_size: NA; d_call: NA; j_call: TRBJ2-1; cdr3_aa: CASSHGRDNEQFF; cdr3_nt: TGTGCCAGCAGCCACGGCAGGGACAATGAGCAGTTCTTC
v_call: TRBV4-2; clone_size: NA; d_call: TRBD2; j_call: TRBJ2-3; cdr3_aa: CASTRTSGDTQYF; cdr3_nt: TGTGCCAGCACTCGGACTAGCGGAGATACGCAGTATTTT
v_call: TRBV23-1; clone_size: NA; d_call: NA; j_call: TRBJ2-7; cdr3_aa: CASSLRHYYEQYF; cdr3_nt: TGCGCCAGCAGTCTCAGGCATTACTACGAGCAGTACTTC
v_call: TRBV9; clone_size: NA; d_call: TRBD2; j_call: TRBJ2-7; cdr3_aa: CASSVDPGGTYEQYF; cdr3_nt: TGTGCCAGCAGCGTAGACCCGGGAGGCACCTACGAGCAGTACTTC
v_call: TRBV29-1; clone_size: NA; d_call: TRBD1; j_call: TRBJ2-5; cdr3_aa: CSARTGLETQYF; cdr3_nt: TGCAGCGCCCGGACAGGGTTGGAGACCCAGTACTTC
v_call: TRBV12-5; clone_size: NA; d_call: TRBD2; j_call: TRBJ2-7; cdr3_aa: CASGLDPWTSRTYEQYF; cdr3_nt: TGTGCTAGTGGTTTGGACCCCTGGACTAGCAGAACTTACGAGCAGTACTTC
v_call: TRBV18; clone_size: NA; d_call: TRBD1; j_call: TRBJ2-7; cdr3_aa: CASSFGRQGPNEQYF; cdr3_nt: TGTGCCAGCTCATTCGGCCGACAGGGACCCAACGAGCAGTACTTC
v_call: TRBV9; clone_size: NA; d_call: TRBD2; j_call: TRBJ2-5; cdr3_aa: CASSRAGGYQETQYF; cdr3_nt: TGTGCCAGCAGTCGAGCGGGAGGGTACCAAGAGACCCAGTACTTC
v_call: TRBV20-1; clone_size: NA; d_call: NA; j_call: TRBJ2-5; cdr3_aa: CSARQETQYF; cdr3_nt: TGCAGTGCTAGACAAGAGACCCAGTACTTC
v_call: TRBV10-3; clone_size: NA; d_call: NA; j_call: TRBJ2-7; cdr3_aa: CAISDEEFYEQYF; cdr3_nt: TGTGCCATCAGTGACGAAGAATTCTACGAGCAGTACTTC
v_call: TRBV5-4; clone_size: NA; d_call: TRBD2; j_call: TRBJ2-3; cdr3_aa: CASSLEAGGRDTQYF; cdr3_nt: TGTGCCAGCAGCTTGGAGGCGGGGGGTAGAGATACGCAGTATTTT
v_call: TRBV4-1; clone_size: NA; d_call: TRBD2; j_call: TRBJ2-5; cdr3_aa: CASSLTFGGGQETQYF; cdr3_nt: TGCGCCAGCAGCCTGACCTTTGGCGGGGGCCAAGAGACCCAGTACTTC
v_call: TRBV28; clone_size: few; d_call: NA; j_call: TRBJ2-6; cdr3_aa: CASSSYGAWGANVLTF; cdr3_nt: TGTGCCAGCAGTTCCTACGGGGCGTGGGGGGCCAACGTCCTGACTTTC
v_call: TRBV30; clone_size: NA; d_call: TRBD1; j_call: TRBJ1-1; cdr3_aa: CAWRYRGQGAEAFF; cdr3_nt: TGTGCCTGGAGATACAGGGGGCAGGGGGCTGAAGCTTTCTTT
v_call: TRBV5-1; clone_size: NA; d_call: NA; j_call: TRBJ2-5; cdr3_aa: CASSLGWGEQETQYF; cdr3_nt: TGCGCCAGCAGCTTGGGTTGGGGCGAACAAGAGACCCAGTACTTC
v_call: TRBV5-1; clone_size: NA; d_call: NA; j_call: TRBJ2-5; cdr3_aa: CASSLAASQETQYF; cdr3_nt: TGCGCCAGCAGCTTGGCCGCTAGCCAAGAGACCCAGTACTTC
v_call: TRBV7-9; clone_size: NA; d_call: TRBD1; j_call: TRBJ1-2; cdr3_aa: CASSLRDRMGGYTF; cdr3_nt: TGTGCCAGCAGCTTACGGGACAGGATGGGTGGCTACACCTTC
v_call: TRBV7-7; clone_size: few; d_call: NA; j_call: TRBJ2-1; cdr3_aa: CASSISLDSYNEQFF; cdr3_nt: TGTGCTAGCAGCATAAGCCTGGATTCCTACAATGAGCAGTTCTTC
v_call: TRBV2; clone_size: few; d_call: TRBD1; j_call: TRBJ1-5; cdr3_aa: CASSGDSNQPQHF; cdr3_nt: TGTGCCAGCAGTGGGGACAGTAATCAGCCCCAGCATTTT
v_call: TRBV11-2; clone_size: few; d_call: NA; j_call: TRBJ2-3; cdr3_aa: CASSPGGAGRRGTQYF; cdr3_nt: TGTGCCAGCAGCCCAGGTGGAGCGGGCCGACGGGGTACGCAGTATTTT
v_call: TRBV10-2; clone_size: NA; d_call: NA; j_call: TRBJ1-1; cdr3_aa: CASRRTGLNTEAFF; cdr3_nt: TGCGCCAGCAGGAGGACCGGTTTGAACACTGAAGCTTTCTTT
v_call: TRBV7-2; clone_size: once; d_call: NA; j_call: TRBJ1-5; cdr3_aa: CASSPGGQGNQPQHF; cdr3_nt: TGTGCCAGCAGCCCAGGCGGGCAGGGCAATCAGCCCCAGCATTTT
v_call: TRBV7-9; clone_size: NA; d_call: NA; j_call: TRBJ2-3; cdr3_aa: CASSLTGDTQYF; cdr3_nt: TGTGCCAGCAGCTTAACGGGAGATACGCAGTATTTT
v_call: TRBV28; clone_size: once; d_call: TRBD1; j_call: TRBJ2-2; cdr3_aa: CASSRGQTNTGELFF; cdr3_nt: TGTGCCAGCAGCCGGGGACAGACTAACACCGGGGAGCTGTTTTTT
v_call: TRBV28; clone_size: NA; d_call: NA; j_call: TRBJ2-7; cdr3_aa: CASSVIPPLVHEQYF; cdr3_nt: TGTGCCAGCAGTGTTATTCCCCCCTTGGTCCACGAGCAGTACTTC
v_call: TRBV5-1; clone_size: NA; d_call: NA; j_call: TRBJ2-5; cdr3_aa: CASKRIQETQYF; cdr3_nt: TGCGCCAGCAAACGAATACAAGAGACCCAGTACTTC
v_call: TRBV29-1; clone_size: NA; d_call: NA; j_call: TRBJ1-2; cdr3_aa: CSEKGPWGYTF; cdr3_nt: TGCAGCGAGAAGGGACCCTGGGGCTACACCTTC
v_call: TRBV7-9; clone_size: NA; d_call: NA; j_call: TRBJ1-5; cdr3_aa: CASSLETGAAYSNQPQHF; cdr3_nt: TGTGCCAGCAGCTTAGAAACGGGGGCGGCCTATAGCAATCAGCCCCAGCATTTT
v_call: TRBV27; clone_size: NA; d_call: TRBD1; j_call: TRBJ1-1; cdr3_aa: CASSFDRVGNTEAFF; cdr3_nt: TGTGCCAGCAGTTTTGACAGGGTTGGGAACACTGAAGCTTTCTTT
v_call: TRBV7-2; clone_size: NA; d_call: NA; j_call: TRBJ2-1; cdr3_aa: CASSLQRDNNEQFF; cdr3_nt: TGTGCCAGCAGCTTACAGCGGGACAACAATGAGCAGTTCTTC
v_call: TRBV5-1; clone_size: NA; d_call: NA; j_call: TRBJ1-2; cdr3_aa: CASRRTERNGYTF; cdr3_nt: TGCGCCAGCAGGCGGACAGAAAGAAATGGCTACACCTTC
v_call: TRBV18; clone_size: once; d_call: NA; j_call: TRBJ1-1; cdr3_aa: CASSPNVGDTEAFF; cdr3_nt: TGTGCCAGCTCACCAAATGTTGGGGACACTGAAGCTTTCTTT
v_call: TRBV7-6; clone_size: NA; d_call: NA; j_call: TRBJ2-1; cdr3_aa: CASSLEAGLFGEQFF; cdr3_nt: TGTGCCAGCAGCTTAGAAGCTGGGCTATTTGGTGAGCAGTTCTTC
v_call: TRBV2; clone_size: once; d_call: NA; j_call: TRBJ1-4; cdr3_aa: CASSSSPTRSEKLFF; cdr3_nt: TGTGCCAGCAGTTCCTCCCCAACTAGGAGCGAAAAACTGTTTTTT
v_call: TRBV28; clone_size: once; d_call: NA; j_call: TRBJ2-1; cdr3_aa: CASSFLSRNEQFF; cdr3_nt: TGTGCCAGCAGTTTTCTGTCGAGGAATGAGCAGTTCTTC
v_call: TRBV5-6; clone_size: NA; d_call: TRBD1; j_call: TRBJ1-2; cdr3_aa: CASSSGQSNYGYTF; cdr3_nt: TGTGCCAGCAGCTCGGGACAGTCCAACTATGGCTACACCTTC
v_call: TRBV7-9; clone_size: NA; d_call: NA; j_call: TRBJ2-1; cdr3_aa: CASSDHGEQFF; cdr3_nt: TGTGCCAGCAGTGACCACGGTGAGCAGTTCTTC
v_call: TRBV9; clone_size: NA; d_call: TRBD2; j_call: TRBJ2-7; cdr3_aa: CASSVTSVGYEQYF; cdr3_nt: TGTGCCAGCAGCGTGACTAGCGTCGGCTACGAGCAGTACTTC
v_call: TRBV5-4; clone_size: NA; d_call: NA; j_call: TRBJ2-7; cdr3_aa: CASSPGSSYEQYF; cdr3_nt: TGTGCCAGCAGCCCGGGAAGCTCCTACGAGCAGTACTTC
v_call: TRBV19; clone_size: NA; d_call: NA; j_call: TRBJ2-7; cdr3_aa: CASSPGGYEQYF; cdr3_nt: TGTGCCAGTAGTCCAGGCGGCTACGAGCAGTACTTC
v_call: TRBV9; clone_size: NA; d_call: NA; j_call: TRBJ1-3; cdr3_aa: CASSRDSGNTIYF; cdr3_nt: TGTGCCAGTTCCCGGGACTCTGGAAACACCATATATTTT
v_call: TRBV19; clone_size: NA; d_call: TRBD2; j_call: TRBJ2-7; cdr3_aa: CASSILAGLEQYF; cdr3_nt: TGTGCCAGTAGTATCCTAGCGGGGCTCGAGCAGTACTTC
v_call: TRBV6-4; clone_size: NA; d_call: NA; j_call: TRBJ2-2; cdr3_aa: CASSDVGRGNTGELFF; cdr3_nt: TGTGCCAGCAGTGATGTTGGGCGAGGCAACACCGGGGAGCTGTTTTTT
v_call: TRBV5-6; clone_size: NA; d_call: NA; j_call: TRBJ1-2; cdr3_aa: CASYRERNYGYTF; cdr3_nt: TGTGCCAGCTACAGGGAACGTAACTATGGCTACACCTTC
v_call: TRBV28; clone_size: NA; d_call: TRBD2; j_call: TRBJ2-1; cdr3_aa: CASSSRWGLAGGNEQFF; cdr3_nt: TGTGCCAGCAGTTCCCGGTGGGGACTAGCGGGAGGGAATGAGCAGTTCTTC
v_call: TRBV30; clone_size: NA; d_call: TRBD1; j_call: TRBJ1-2; cdr3_aa: CAWSPSGTEFF; cdr3_nt: TGTGCCTGGAGCCCTTCCGGGACAGAGTTCTTC